These 20 T cell receptor beta chains originate from one sample sequenced in a study of neurological immune-mediated disorders (dated by TCRdb to the late 2010s). Libraries were made using 5' RACE. Sequencing was carried out with an Illumina HiSeq 2500. The raw public data were reprocessed by TCRdb itself: fastp quality trimming at Q25, MiXCR clonotype calling, in-frame beta chains only. Entries that share a CDR3 protein sequence are merged under the most common genes and DNA. The sample table shows about 84,000 distinct CDR3 sequences, and 4.3% are seen once. The ten biggest clones cover approximately 5.4% of the sample. What the time point label conveys for this sample: longitudinal time-point 3. The sequenced sample consisted of PBMCs. These receptors came from a woman aged 55-69 years with multiple sclerosis.

At least ten counts were recorded for this clonotype. CDR3 bases: TGTGCCAGCCGATGGGGGGGGGCGGGAGAGACCCAGTACTTC. It yields the protein CASRWGGAGETQYF. This chain joins TRBV28 and TRBJ2-5, with D possibly being TRBD2 (7 bases). V gave up 8 bases and J gave up 4 bases, with 17 bases separating them. The CDR3 has 14 residues. Germline lookup yields CDR1 MDHEN and CDR2 SYDVKM.

This clonotype was counted many times. The genes are TRBV5-1 and TRBJ1-2, with D perhaps TRBD1 (6 bases). This CDR3 is built from 14 residues. CDR1 SGHRS and CDR2 YFSETQ come from the germline V gene. Trimming removed 4 bases from V and 2 bases from J, with 12 bases in between. In DNA form, the CDR3 reads TGCGCCAGCAGCAGCGGGACACTCAACTATGGCTACACCTTC. Translated: CASSSGTLNYGYTF.

This clonotype was recorded at least ten times. The gene calls are TRBV7-9 and TRBJ1-5; perhaps TRBD1 as D (6 bases). V was trimmed by 4 bases and J by 2 bases, leaving 12 bases between them. Germline V gene sequence: CDR1 SEHNR, CDR2 FQNEAQ (reference sequence). The length of the CDR3 is 15 residues. CDR3 sequence (DNA): TGTGCCAGCAGCTCTAGCGCAGGGGGCAATCAGCCCCAGCATTTT. It yields the protein CASSSSAGGNQPQHF.

This clonotype was found many times. This rearrangement joins TRBV6-5 to TRBJ1-5; unclear D gene. Trimming cost V 5 bases and J 6 bases, with 14 bases left between them. The CDR3 extends over 14 amino acids. Germline V gene sequence: CDR1 MNHEY, CDR2 SVGAGI. CDR3 DNA: TGTGCCAGCAGTGCCACAGTAGATTTTCAGCCCCAGCATTTT. Translated: CASSATVDFQPQHF.

There are many counts of this clonotype. This chain joins TRBV14 and TRBJ1-1; D perhaps matches TRBD1 (5 bases). This CDR3 has 15 residues. Germline assignment: CDR1 SGHDN and CDR2 FVKESK. Trimming cost V 4 bases and J 0 bases, with 12 bases left between them. CDR3 sequence reads: CASSRAGLVNTEAFF. In nucleotides, the CDR3 is TGTGCCAGCAGCCGGGCAGGGCTTGTGAACACTGAAGCTTTCTTT.

This clonotype occurred a few times. The chain has TRBV6-1 and TRBJ1-2; possibly TRBD1 for D (5 bases). Per the germline V gene, CDR1 is MNHNS and CDR2 is SASEGT. V lost 6 bases and J 6 bases, leaving 14 bases between the germline ends. There are 13 residues in the CDR3. This chain's CDR3 is CASSPSGGDGYTF. Written as DNA, the CDR3 is TGTGCCAGCAGCCCAAGTGGGGGAGATGGCTACACCTTC.

To note about this clonotype: A junction end diverges from the germline sequence, so it may reflect a read error. The V call is TRBV27, the J call TRBJ1-5, with a tentative D call TRBD1 (5 bases). CDR3 length: 13 amino acids. CDR1 and CDR2 from the germline V gene are MNHEY and SMNVEV (reference sequence). The CDR3 bases are TGTGCCAGCAGGGGGACCAGCAATGAGCCCCAGCATTTT. Protein product: CASRGTSNEPQHF.

The genes are TRBV7-2 and TRBJ1-4; perhaps TRBD1 as D (5 bases). The length of the CDR3 is 14 residues. V lost 4 bases, J lost 6 bases, and 12 bases lay in between. Germline V CDR1 and CDR2: SGHTA, FQGNSA. As DNA, the CDR3 is TGTGCCAGCAGCTCAGCGGGGCTTTATGAAAAACTGTTTTTT. Translation gives CASSSAGLYEKLFF. Using reference TRBV7-2 and TRBJ1-4 for the parts outside the CDR3, the full variable domain is GAGVSQSPSNKVTEKGKDVELRCDPISGHTALYWYRQSLGQGLEFLIYFQGNSAPDKSGLPSDRFSAERTGGSVSTLTIQRTQQEDSAVYLCASSSAGLYEKLFFGSGTQLSVL.

This clonotype appeared many times. The gene calls are TRBV28 and TRBJ1-1; D not resolved. The CDR3 extends over 14 amino acids. In germline, CDR1 is MDHEN, CDR2 SYDVKM. Trimming stripped 3 bases from V and 1 base from J, with 9 bases between. CDR3 protein: CASSFLRQNTEAFF. The CDR3 DNA reads as TGTGCCAGCAGTTTCCTTAGACAGAACACTGAAGCTTTCTTT.

This clonotype has a count of ten or more. The gene calls are TRBV7-6 and TRBJ1-6; 11 bases agree with TRBD1. V lost 5 bases to trimming and J lost 9 bases; unmatched junction nucleotides: 9. The germline V gene has CDR1 SGHVS and CDR2 FNYEAQ. The CDR3 loop spans 16 amino acids. The CDR3 region is CASSPAGTGGISPLHF. For the CDR3, the DNA is TGTGCCAGCAGCCCCGCCGGGACAGGGGGAATTTCACCCCTCCACTTT.

Ten or more counts support this clonotype. This rearrangement joins TRBV4-2 to TRBJ1-2; tentative D call: TRBD1 (6 bases). Trimming removed 1 base from V and 8 bases from J, with 14 bases in between. The CDR3 has 14 amino acids. Germline V gene data show CDR1 as LGHNA and CDR2 as YNFKEQ. CDR3 in DNA: TGTGCCAGCAGCCAAGTTCCGGGGGCACGCGGCTACACCTTC. Amino acids: CASSQVPGARGYTF.

This clonotype was seen at least ten times. The chain links TRBV5-1 to TRBJ2-3; the D is unclear. CDR1 is SGHRS, CDR2 YFSETQ, per germline. The CDR3 runs to 13 residues. Trimming left V 0 bases short and J 4 bases short, with 6 bases between. The DNA for the CDR3 is TGCGCCAGCAGCTTGGGAACTTCAGATACGCAGTATTTT. This codes for CASSLGTSDTQYF.

This clonotype was seen repeatedly, ten times or more. The chain has TRBV11-3 and TRBJ2-5, with a possible D match to TRBD1 (6 bases). Trimming removed 5 bases from V and 0 bases from J, with 13 bases in between. The germline CDR1 and CDR2 sequences are SGHNT and YENEEA. CDR3 length: 15 amino acids. The DNA of the CDR3 is TGTGCCAGCAGCCTTAATACAGGGTACCAAGAGACCCAGTACTTC. Translation: CASSLNTGYQETQYF.

The chain carries TRBV18 and TRBJ2-7; TRBD2 might be the D (6 bases). Trimming took 3 bases from V and 1 from J, leaving 13 bases between them. This CDR3 is built from 15 residues. Germline V gene sequence: CDR1 KGHSH, CDR2 LQKENI. The CDR3 coding sequence is TGTGCCAGCTCACCTCAGTTCGGGGGTTCCTACGAGCAGTACTTC. It translates to CASSPQFGGSYEQYF.

This clonotype was picked up many times. CDR3 in amino acids: CASSYSPYSNQPQHF. The DNA for the CDR3 is TGTGCCAGCAGTTATTCCCCCTATAGCAATCAGCCCCAGCATTTT. The chain links TRBV6-5 to TRBJ1-5, with no clear D. There are 15 residues in the CDR3. The ends were cut back, 3 bases at V and 0 bases at J, with 9 bases in the middle. CDR1 MNHEY and CDR2 SVGAGI come from the germline V gene.

This clonotype was detected many times. The chain uses TRBV3-1 and TRBJ2-1; TRBD2 aligns across 7 bases. The CDR3 loop spans 16 amino acids. The J segment lost 4 bases and the V segment lost 0 bases, leaving 6 bases of the junction unmatched. The V gene's germline CDR1 is LGHDT and CDR2 YNNKEL (reference sequence). CDR3 DNA: TGTGCCAGCAGCCAAGATTCCGGGGGGTGGTACAATGAGCAGTTCTTC. It yields the protein CASSQDSGGWYNEQFF.

This clonotype was seen ten or more times. V gene TRBV20-1 combines with J gene TRBJ1-1; tentative D call: TRBD1 (5 bases). This CDR3 contains 12 residues. Looked up from germline, CDR1 is DFQATT and CDR2 is SNEGSKA (reference sequence). Trimming left V 6 bases short and J 5 bases short, with 13 bases between. The CDR3: CSAPGERTEAFF. The CDR3 DNA reads TGCAGTGCGCCGGGGGAGAGGACTGAAGCTTTCTTT.

This clonotype appeared many times. The chain links TRBV3-1 to TRBJ2-1, with unresolved D. V lost 4 bases, J lost 7 bases, and 11 bases lay in between. This CDR3 is 13 amino acids long. The V gene's germline CDR1 is LGHDT and CDR2 YNNKEL (reference sequence). The CDR3 protein is CASSLQAWNEQFF. CDR3 sequence (DNA): TGTGCCAGCAGCCTTCAGGCTTGGAATGAGCAGTTCTTC.

In this sample, this clonotype turned up many times. The V and J genes are TRBV7-9 and TRBJ2-5; a possible D gene is TRBD2 (5 bases). The V end lost 2 bases, the J end lost 4 bases, and 17 bases lay between the germline ends. The length of the CDR3 is 16 residues. CDR1 and CDR2 from the germline V gene are SEHNR and FQNEAQ (reference sequence). CDR3: CASSLPGAGGSETQYF. CDR3 nucleotides: TGTGCCAGCAGCTTACCCGGCGCCGGAGGCTCAGAGACCCAGTACTTC. Drawing the rest from reference TRBV7-9 and TRBJ2-5, the complete variable domain is DTGVSQNPRHKITKRGQNVTFRCDPISEHNRLYWYRQTLGQGPEFLTYFQNEAQLEKSRLLSDRFSAERPKGSFSTLEIQRTEQGDSAMYLCASSLPGAGGSETQYFGPGTRLLVL.

In its sample, this clonotype was seen many times. The genes are TRBV12-3 or TRBV12-4 and TRBJ2-1, with 8 bases identical to TRBD1. The trim removed 6 bases at V and 3 bases at J, leaving 7 bases unmatched. The CDR3 sequence is 15 residues long. The CDR3 spells CASSLRDRLYNEQFF. The CDR3, as DNA: TGTGCCAGCAGCCTGCGGGACAGGCTCTACAATGAGCAGTTCTTC.